The 5 T cell receptor beta chains reported below all come from one sample, sequenced in a study of T cell responses to AZD1222 COVID-19 vaccine. The protocol was immunoSEQ multiplex PCR, while the TCRdb copy is restricted to in-frame clones and leaves out a portion. In the table there are about 120,000 clones, roughly nine tenths of which are singletons. This specimen was peripheral blood, taken 28 days after the second AZD1222 dose. The receptors here all came from an adult who received the AZD1222 COVID-19 vaccine.

The V gene is TRBV19, the J gene TRBJ1-3; TRBD1 might be the D (5 bases). CDR1 and CDR2 (germline): LNHDA, SQIVND (reference sequence). The CDR3 consists of 17 residues. V was trimmed by 4 bases and J by 2 bases, leaving 18 bases between them. CDR3 coding DNA: TGTGCCAGTAGTAGCCTCTGGAGGGGTGTTGCTGGAAACACCATATATTTT. It encodes CASSSLWRGVAGNTIYF.

J is TRBJ2-7 and V is TRBV7-2; 16 bases line up with TRBD2. Germline CDR1 reads SGHTA; CDR2 reads FQGNSA. The CDR3 is made up of 17 amino acids. Trimming removed 1 base from V and 1 base from J; junction bases left unmatched: 1. CDR3 nucleotides: TGTGCCAGCAGCTTAGGGGGACTAGCGGGAGGGTCCTACGAGCAGTACTTC. This gives the protein CASSLGGLAGGSYEQYF.

J is TRBJ1-5 and V is TRBV2; D is uncertain. This CDR3 region has 12 residues. CDR1 is SNHLY and CDR2 is FYNNEI in the germline V gene. Trimming removed 5 bases from V and 5 bases from J, with 7 bases in between. The CDR3 bases are TGTGCCAGCAGTCCGCAGGATCAGCCCCAGCATTTT. The encoded protein is CASSPQDQPQHF.

The chain couples TRBV27 to TRBJ2-7, with D uncertain. With 2 bases removed from V and 3 bases from J, the gap between germline ends came to 8 bases. CDR3 length: 13 amino acids. Germline loops: CDR1 MNHEY, CDR2 SMNVEV (reference sequence). This CDR3 is CASSLNRVYEQYF. CDR3 bases: TGTGCCAGCAGTTTAAACCGCGTCTACGAGCAGTACTTC.

The chain couples TRBV11-3 to TRBJ2-1, with TRBD2 identical over 10 bases. With V trimmed by 5 bases and J by 5 bases, 3 bases remained unmatched. This CDR3 has 14 amino acids. Germline CDR1 SGHNT, CDR2 YENEEA. The CDR3 nucleotides are TGTGCCAGCAGCCGGACTAGCGGACACAATGAGCAGTTCTTC. Its translation is CASSRTSGHNEQFF.